This TCR beta chain was identified during a study of PD-1 blockade in classical Hodgkin lymphoma. This CDR3 is 15 amino acids long. V was clipped by 0 bases and J by 2 bases; unmatched bases: 3. Germline values: CDR1 SGHRS, CDR2 YFSETQ. In regard to this clone: The antigen is not known.

Study-level findings and limits: Nivolumab initiation under 1 year post-ASCT meant exclusion.

Each patient's relapse followed autologous stem cell transplantation, and brentuximab vedotin exposure varied. TCRdb's copy holds only in-frame clones and misses some; the assay was immunoSEQ multiplex PCR. Of 20,000 to 25,000 clones in the sample, 69% were seen once. This chain links TRBV5-1 with TRBJ2-5; 8 bases map to TRBD2. The clonotype originates from a human donor with classical Hodgkin lymphoma. This material consisted of peripheral blood mononuclear cells (PBMCs), taken at baseline. CDR3 in DNA: TGCGCCAGCAGCTTGGTTGCGGGGGGACAAGAGACCCAGTACTTC. It codes for CASSLVAGGQETQYF.